Shown below are 15 T cell receptor beta chains from a single sample sequenced in a study of blood T cell repertoires in COVID-19. Using immunoSEQ multiplex PCR, the repertoire was profiled, and TCRdb retains in-frame clones only, with some absent. The data show about 270,000 clones, with roughly 89% seen just once and 1.5% to 2% held by the top ten. What was sequenced was PBMCs or T cells enriched from blood (not recorded which). These receptors all come from a woman aged 55-70 years who had recovered from COVID-19.

The rearrangement joins TRBV10-3 to TRBJ1-1; maybe TRBD1 (6 bases). CDR1 and CDR2 (germline): ENHRY, SYGVKD. With 0 bases removed from V and 1 base from J, the gap between germline ends came to 12 bases. CDR3 length: 16 residues. CDR3 DNA sequence: TGTGCCATCAGTGAGTCAGGGCAGGGGCCGAACACTGAAGCTTTCTTT. This translates into CAISESGQGPNTEAFF.

The chain has TRBV4-2 and TRBJ2-1; a possible D gene is TRBD2 (7 bases). The V end lost 2 bases, the J end lost 0 bases, and 20 bases lay between the germline ends. This CDR3 comprises 19 residues. Germline CDR1 and CDR2: LGHNA and YNFKEQ. DNA of the CDR3: TGTGCCAGCAGCCAACCCCCGGGCGGGGGCGCTAGCTCCTACAATGAGCAGTTCTTC. Protein: CASSQPPGGGASSYNEQFF.

The genes are TRBV11-2 and TRBJ2-3; 10 bases are a match to TRBD2. The V gene end was trimmed by 5 bases and the J gene end by 2 bases; junction bases not matched to a gene: 10. CDR3 length: 17 amino acids. Per germline, CDR1 SGHAT and CDR2 FQNNGV. CDR3 loop: CASSPPGLAGVTDTQYF. The CDR3 nucleotides read TGTGCCAGCAGCCCACCGGGGCTAGCGGGGGTCACAGATACGCAGTATTTT.

The J gene is TRBJ1-6, the V gene TRBV6-6, with 7 bases aligning to TRBD1. CDR1 is MNHNY, CDR2 SVGAGI, per germline (reference sequence). The CDR3 sequence is 14 residues long. Trimming removed 4 bases from V and 6 bases from J; junction bases left unmatched: 3. The CDR3 DNA sequence: TGTGCCAGCAGTTCCCAGGGGGTTAATTCACCCCTCCACTTT. Protein: CASSSQGVNSPLHF.

The chain employs TRBV7-2 and TRBJ2-4; D perhaps matches TRBD1 (6 bases). The CDR3 contains 15 residues. Trimming removed 5 bases at V and 4 bases at J, with 15 bases between. Germline CDR1 reads SGHTA; CDR2 reads FQGNSA. The CDR3 coding sequence is TGTGCCAGCAGCCCCAAGGACAGATTTAAAAACATTCAGTACTTC. It codes for CASSPKDRFKNIQYF.

V gene TRBV7-8 combines with J gene TRBJ1-3; 12 bases line up with TRBD1. Per germline, CDR1 SGHVS and CDR2 FQNEAQ. The CDR3 is 18 amino acids. Trimming at V came to 0 bases and at J to 4 bases, leaving 7 bases not matched to a gene. The CDR3 DNA is TGTGCCAGCAGCTTAGCCGGGGGGACAGGGGGCATAGGAAACACCATATATTTT. This gives the protein CASSLAGGTGGIGNTIYF.

This clone was seen a single time. The junction differs from germline at one of its ends, possibly a read error. The chain links TRBV7-3 to TRBJ1-2; D might be TRBD1 (6 bases). CDR3 length: 12 residues. Per the germline V gene, CDR1 is SGHTA and CDR2 is FQGTGA. The CDR3 coding sequence is TGTGCCAGCAGCTTGGGGGCCATCCGGGCTTTATTC. Protein product: CASSLGAIRALF.

V gene TRBV21-1 combines with J gene TRBJ1-1. TRBV21-1 is assigned pseudogene status. The CDR3 runs to 17 residues. This chain's CDR3 is CASSKNALPCGNTEAFF. The CDR3 bases are TGTGCCAGCAGCAAAAACGCGCTCCCTTGCGGGAACACTGAAGCTTTCTTT.

The rearrangement joins TRBV7-9 to TRBJ2-5; 8 nucleotides align to TRBD1. V shed 7 bases and J 7 bases; nucleotides not matched to a gene: 17. CDR1 SEHNR and CDR2 FQNEAQ come from the germline V gene (reference sequence). There are 16 residues in the CDR3. CDR3 DNA sequence: TGTGCCAGCACCAAACAAAAAGGGACAGGATGGGGGACCCAGTACTTC. As protein: CASTKQKGTGWGTQYF.

The chain uses TRBV5-4 and TRBJ2-7; TRBD1 matches 9 bases. Germline CDR1 and CDR2: SGHNT and YYREEE (reference sequence). CDR3 size: 16 residues. The V and J ends lost 3 bases and 0 bases, in that order; junction bases with no gene match: 7. CDR3 bases: TGTGCCAGCAGCTCCGGGGGGACAGGGAGCTCCTACGAGCAGTACTTC. Protein sequence: CASSSGGTGSSYEQYF.

V gene TRBV9 combines with J gene TRBJ1-2; D is perhaps TRBD1 (5 bases). From germline, CDR1 is SGDLS and CDR2 YYNGEE. Trimming pared 4 bases from V and 3 bases from J, leaving 22 bases between. The CDR3 has 17 residues. The CDR3 bases are TGTGCCAGCAGCCTTACTACAGGTCTCAATTTGGACTATGGCTACACCTTC. Translated: CASSLTTGLNLDYGYTF.

The V call is TRBV19, the J call TRBJ1-5; D is possibly TRBD1 (5 bases). Germline lookup yields CDR1 LNHDA and CDR2 SQIVND (reference sequence). The germline V and J ends were trimmed by 3 bases and 6 bases, with 21 bases remaining between them. The CDR3 covers 17 residues. This CDR3 reads CASSMGSGVAGSQPQHF. The CDR3 DNA sequence: TGTGCCAGTAGTATGGGATCGGGGGTTGCGGGTAGTCAGCCCCAGCATTTT.

The chain uses TRBV7-9 and TRBJ1-2; D is possibly TRBD1 (6 bases). The V gene's germline CDR1 is SEHNR and CDR2 FQNEAQ (reference sequence). The CDR3 totals 14 residues. Trimming left V 5 bases short and J 3 bases short, with 13 bases between. The CDR3 DNA sequence: TGTGCCAGCAGCGTCCCCAGGGGTTACTATGGCTACACCTTC. It translates to CASSVPRGYYGYTF.

The V and J genes are TRBV6-6 and TRBJ2-3; the match to TRBD2 covers 9 bases. The length of the CDR3 is 15 residues. CDR1 MNHNY and CDR2 SVGAGI come from the germline V gene (reference sequence). Trimming at V came to 5 bases and at J to 3 bases, leaving 6 bases not matched to a gene. The CDR3 spells CASSQRAGGTDTQYF. DNA of the CDR3: TGTGCCAGCAGTCAGCGAGCGGGAGGAACAGATACGCAGTATTTT.

The chain links TRBV11-1 to TRBJ1-1; tentative D call: TRBD1 (5 bases). Trimming cost V 2 bases and J 5 bases, with 9 bases left between them. Per germline, CDR1 SGHAT and CDR2 FQDESV (reference sequence). The CDR3 runs to 13 residues. This chain's CDR3 is CASSLSGGTEAFF. The CDR3 DNA reads TGTGCCAGCAGCTTATCGGGGGGAACTGAAGCTTTCTTT.